Here is one TCR beta chain with its context. This sample was taken from a study of blood T cell repertoires in COVID-19. The germline CDR1 and CDR2 sequences are LNHDA and SQIVND (reference sequence). This CDR3 contains 16 residues. The V end lost 1 base, the J end lost 2 bases, and 12 bases lay between the germline ends. In the original analysis: Reference gene primer amplification gave nucleated cell count estimates. Some clones are missing from TCRdb's copy, which holds only in-frame ones; the method was immunoSEQ multiplex PCR. V, J and clone size are those of that table, while D and trimming were read from the DNA. This repertoire shows roughly 62,000 clones, 85% to 90% found once; its top ten account for roughly 1%.

Sequencing was carried out using peripheral blood. This clonotype was sampled from a man aged 65 to 79 with acute or convalescent COVID-19. The J gene is TRBJ2-4, the V gene TRBV19; possibly TRBD1 for D (5 bases). CDR3 bases: TGTGCCAGTAGTATAGGGACAACCCTTACCAAAAACATTCAGTACTTC. Translation: CASSIGTTLTKNIQYF.